This section outlines one T cell receptor (beta chain) sequence together with its context. Sequencing was performed with immunoSEQ multiplex PCR; in TCRdb, only in-frame clones are kept and a portion is missing. The sample shows hundreds of thousands of clones, more than 75% of them seen only once. Stated treatment: about 20 received Ad26.COV2.S at low or high dose, single or two shots; 5 received placebo; per-sample allocation not given. Samples were taken on day 63 after the first vaccine or placebo injection. This vaccine is an Ad26 vector that expresses the Wuhan-strain SARS-CoV-2 spike. The sample belongs to a study of Ad26.COV2.S vaccination and SARS-CoV-2 variants. Study summary: Ad26.COV2.S shots went into the muscle once or twice, 56 days apart.

The sample in question was peripheral blood, obtained in a trial of Ad26.COV2.S vaccine versus placebo. The sequence was obtained from a person between 18 and 65 years old who received the Ad26.COV2.S COVID-19 vaccine or a placebo.

CDR3 coding DNA: TGTGCCAGCAGTTACGGGCTAGCGGGCGCCTACAATGAGCAGTTCTTC. This gives the protein CASSYGLAGAYNEQFF. V gene TRBV6-5 combines with J gene TRBJ2-1; 8 bases are a match to TRBD2. CDR3 size: 16 residues. CDR1 is MNHEY and CDR2 is SVGAGI in the germline V gene. V lost 2 bases and J lost 2; bases outside the gene matches: 5.